This T cell receptor (beta chain) stems from a study of molecular identifiers for immune sequencing clone quantification. Study information: Five aliquots were made in replicates from the RNA of about 20,000 or 100,000 naive CD8 cells, and four were sequenced.

With respect to this clonotype: Its antigen is not identified.

Listed TCR primers, together with previously described methods, were used for the bulk TCR libraries. MiXCR was run by TCRdb on the PCR reads, yielding one entry per CDR3 protein. This table has 400,000 to 600,000 distinct CDR3 sequences, over 20% appearing once. Trimming took off 3 bases at V and 2 bases at J, with 11 bases between the two ends. The CDR3 consists of 14 residues. In germline, CDR1 is MDHEN, CDR2 SYDVKM. RNA fractions of 10%, 30% or 50% and roughly 19,000 to 1,000,000 sorted cells were the source of naive CD8 libraries. Broader study findings: Clonotypes surpassing 20 RNA copies contained over 97% of effector molecules, versus under 1% in naive cells.

Specimen: naive CD8+ T cells from blood, with Jurkat cell RNA spiked in. As to subset: FACS-sorted CD8+CD4-CCR7+CD45RA+ naive T cells. The TCR comes from a human donor in good health. Some libraries in this study had Jurkat cell RNA spiked in. The chain links TRBV28 to TRBJ2-7; no firm D call. The CDR3 nucleotides are TGTGCCAGCAGTTTGGAAGGATCGGCCTACGAGCAGTACTTC. It encodes CASSLEGSAYEQYF.